Listed here are 20 T cell receptor beta chains from one sample, sequenced in a study of technical replicates of blood from several donors. Profiled with immunoSEQ multiplex PCR; TCRdb holds only in-frame clones, not every one. The sample carries tens of thousands of clones, roughly 96% recorded once. Sequencing was performed on T cells isolated from PBMCs. These receptor sequences come from a human donor in good health.

The J gene is TRBJ1-1, the V gene TRBV2, with D tentatively TRBD1 (5 bases). There are 18 residues in the CDR3. Germline V gives CDR1 SNHLY, CDR2 FYNNEI. V lost 0 bases and J 0 bases, leaving 17 bases between the germline ends. The CDR3 nucleotides are TGTGCCAGCAGTGAAGCGCTTAGGAGGGGTGATGTGAACACTGAAGCTTTCTTT. Its translation: CASSEALRRGDVNTEAFF.

This chain uses TRBV2 with TRBJ1-2; maybe TRBD1 (5 bases). The CDR3 length is 17 residues. With 0 bases removed from V and 0 bases from J, the gap between germline ends came to 14 bases. CDR1 and CDR2 from the germline V gene are SNHLY and FYNNEI. The CDR3 DNA sequence: TGTGCCAGCAGTGAAGCGCGGAGGGGTCTAGCTAACTATGGCTACACCTTC. As protein: CASSEARRGLANYGYTF.

V usage is TRBV2 and J usage is TRBJ2-7; perhaps TRBD2 as D (5 bases). The CDR3 totals 15 residues. Germline lookup yields CDR1 SNHLY and CDR2 FYNNEI. The V end lost 0 bases, the J end lost 0 bases, and 9 bases lay between the germline ends. The CDR3 region is CASSEAERSSYEQYF. DNA for the CDR3: TGTGCCAGCAGTGAAGCGGAGCGGAGCTCCTACGAGCAGTACTTC.

The chain recombines TRBV5-8 with TRBJ2-7, with 10 bases aligning to TRBD1. The CDR3 totals 14 residues. Germline lookup yields CDR1 SGHTS and CDR2 YDEGEE. V dropped 10 bases and J dropped 3; count of bases not matched to a gene: 10. DNA for the CDR3: TGTGCCTCAGAACTGGGACAGGGGATCTACGAGCAGTACTTC. The encoded protein is CASELGQGIYEQYF.

This chain joins TRBV5-4 and TRBJ1-1; 8 bases agree with TRBD1. The CDR3 loop spans 16 amino acids. V shed 0 bases and J 9 bases; nucleotides not matched to a gene: 13. The germline V gene encodes CDR1 SGHNT and CDR2 YYREEE (reference sequence). CDR3 protein: CASSLVGSGQGAKAFF. The CDR3 bases are TGTGCCAGCAGCTTGGTTGGGTCGGGGCAGGGGGCCAAAGCTTTCTTT.

The gene calls are TRBV7-2 and TRBJ2-5, with a possible D match to TRBD1 (6 bases). Trimming removed 3 bases from V and 5 bases from J, with 13 bases in between. This CDR3 comprises 14 residues. The V gene's germline CDR1 is SGHTA and CDR2 FQGNSA. The CDR3 region is CASSFGQWGETQYF. The DNA for the CDR3 is TGTGCCAGCAGCTTCGGACAGTGGGGGGAGACCCAGTACTTC.

Only one count was recorded for this clone. CDR3 nucleotides: TGTGCCAGCAGCTCTTTAGCCGGGACAGGGTTTGAGCAGTTCTTC. Protein sequence: CASSSLAGTGFEQFF. V gene TRBV5-6 combines with J gene TRBJ2-1, with TRBD1 identical over 9 bases. This CDR3 comprises 15 residues. In germline, CDR1 is SGHDT, CDR2 YYEEEE. V dropped 3 bases and J dropped 9; count of bases not matched to a gene: 10.

This clone has a single count. This chain joins TRBV9 and TRBJ2-5, with D possibly being TRBD2 (6 bases). Germline V gene lookup returns CDR1 SGDLS and CDR2 YYNGEE. The CDR3 sequence is 14 residues long. V lost 4 bases and J lost 5, with 15 bases in between. The CDR3 is CASSTRSSAETQYF. The CDR3, as DNA: TGTGCCAGCAGCACTCGTTCTAGCGCCGAGACCCAGTACTTC.

V is TRBV20-1 and J is TRBJ1-2, with D tentatively TRBD1 (6 bases). This CDR3 is 10 amino acids long. Germline V gene lookup returns CDR1 DFQATT and CDR2 SNEGSKA (reference sequence). CDR3 nucleotide sequence: TGCGGGGGGGCCGGGTATGGCTACACCTTC. This translates into CGGAGYGYTF.

In its sample, this clone was seen a few times. The gene calls are TRBV30 and TRBJ2-5, with a possible D match to TRBD2 (6 bases). CDR3 length: 12 residues. Looked up from germline, CDR1 is GTSNPN and CDR2 is SVGIG (reference sequence). Trimming took 2 bases from V and 3 from J, leaving 7 bases between them. CDR3 sequence: CAWSTGEETQYF. DNA of the CDR3: TGTGCCTGGAGTACGGGAGAAGAGACCCAGTACTTC.

This chain connects TRBV19 to TRBJ2-3, with 8 nucleotides matching TRBD1. This CDR3 has 14 residues. The germline gives CDR1 LNHDA, CDR2 SQIVND (reference sequence). V trimming: 5 bases; J trimming: 5 bases; junction bases outside the gene matches: 6. CDR3 sequence reads: CASSAGQGVDTQYF. The DNA of the CDR3 is TGTGCCAGTAGTGCCGGACAGGGAGTAGATACGCAGTATTTT.

The table lists this clone with a count of one. V gene TRBV29-1 combines with J gene TRBJ1-2; 7 positions match TRBD1. The CDR3 is 13 residues long. Germline CDR1 reads SQVTM; CDR2 reads ANQGSEA. J lost 8 bases, V lost 4 bases, and 10 bases had no gene match. Here the CDR3 DNA reads TGCAGCGTTGTTTATACAGGGGCGGGAGGCTACACCTTC. It specifies CSVVYTGAGGYTF. Drawing the rest from reference TRBV29-1 and TRBJ1-2, the complete variable domain is SAVISQKPSRDICQRGTSLTIQCQVDSQVTMMFWYRQQPGQSLTLIATANQGSEATYESGFVIDKFPISRPNLTFSTLTVSNMSPEDSSIYLCSVVYTGAGGYTFGSGTRLTVV.

The V call is TRBV19, the J call TRBJ1-2; 8 nucleotides line up with TRBD1. Germline CDR1 and CDR2: LNHDA and SQIVND (reference sequence). The CDR3 runs 13 residues. This chain's CDR3 is CVAGTGRNYGYTF. The CDR3 nucleotides are TGTGTCGCCGGGACAGGAAGGAACTATGGCTACACCTTC. The variable domain in full, completed from reference TRBV19 and TRBJ1-2, reads DGGITQSPKYLFRKEGQNVTLSCEQNLNHDAMYWYRQDPGQGLRLIYYSQIVNDFQKGDIAEGYSVSREKKESFPLTVTSAQKNPTAFYLCVAGTGRNYGYTFGSGTRLTVV.

This clone was recorded only once. The V call is TRBV6-5, the J call TRBJ1-1; D is ambiguous. CDR3 length: 15 residues. V shed 1 base and J shed 0 bases, with 9 bases lying between them. CDR1 is MNHEY and CDR2 is SVGAGI in the germline V gene. The CDR3 is CASSYFSYMNTEAFF. CDR3 nucleotides: TGTGCCAGCAGTTACTTCAGTTATATGAACACTGAAGCTTTCTTT.

The V gene is TRBV28, the J gene TRBJ2-3; 16 nucleotides match TRBD2. Losses at the gene ends were 3 bases for V and 6 bases for J; bases not matched to a gene: 9. The germline V gene has CDR1 MDHEN and CDR2 SYDVKM. The CDR3 extends over 18 amino acids. CDR3 region: CASSFASGLAGGGDTQYF. The CDR3 DNA sequence: TGTGCCAGCAGTTTCGCCTCGGGACTAGCGGGAGGGGGGGATACGCAGTATTTT.

This clone was found a few times. The chain has TRBV19 and TRBJ1-5; 9 bases fit TRBD1. The V and J ends lost 4 bases and 7 bases, in that order; junction bases with no gene match: 5. Per germline, CDR1 LNHDA and CDR2 SQIVND (reference sequence). The CDR3 runs 14 residues. CDR3 bases: TGTGCCAGTAGTACCGGACAGGGGAGCCAGCCCCAGCATTTT. Translating it yields CASSTGQGSQPQHF.

V usage is TRBV7-3 and J usage is TRBJ2-1, with D possibly TRBD2 on 5 matching bases. CDR1 and CDR2 from the germline V gene are SGHTA and FQGTGA. The germline V and J ends were trimmed by 2 bases and 8 bases, with 10 bases remaining between them. CDR3 length: 13 amino acids. CDR3 DNA: TGTGCCAGCAGCTTACTGGGTAGCGATGAGCAGTTCTTC. This translates into CASSLLGSDEQFF.

The rearrangement links TRBV30 to TRBJ2-1, with 7 bases that match TRBD2. CDR1 and CDR2 from the germline V gene are GTSNPN and SVGIG (reference sequence). The CDR3 runs to 14 residues. After removal of 0 bases from V and 6 bases from J, the junction contained 5 bases not matched to a gene. The CDR3 DNA reads TGTGCCTGGAGTGTAGATAGCGGGTTCAATGAGCAGTTCTTC. It yields the protein CAWSVDSGFNEQFF.

This chain joins TRBV19 and TRBJ1-1; 7 bases map to TRBD1. CDR1 is LNHDA, CDR2 SQIVND, per germline (reference sequence). After removal of 6 bases from V and 3 bases from J, the junction contained 7 bases not matched to a gene. This CDR3 is built from 14 residues. The CDR3 spells CASRVTGEDTEAFF. The CDR3 DNA reads TGTGCCAGTAGGGTTACAGGGGAGGACACTGAAGCTTTCTTT.

The chain combines TRBV9 with TRBJ2-7; tentative D call: TRBD2 (6 bases). The ends were cut back, 0 bases at V and 5 bases at J, with 12 bases in the middle. The CDR3 contains 14 residues. CDR1 and CDR2 from the germline V gene are SGDLS and YYNGEE. The CDR3 DNA reads TGTGCCAGCAGCGTAGAAGACGGGAGCAACGAGCAGTACTTC. Protein: CASSVEDGSNEQYF.